This T cell receptor (beta chain) was identified during a study of vaccination and CD4 T cells after COVID-19. Study-level information: The convalescent group had six males, four females, seven Caucasians, two Asians, one multiracial. For post-vaccine samples, collection took place a median roughly 76 days after dose two, ranging from 14 to 241. Study-level points and caveats: Spike mono-reactivity was shown by 304 of 307 vaccine-specific clones in convalescent patients.

Described treatment: roughly 11-day PBMC culture with coronavirus spike peptide pools or control peptides (ViraFEST assay). The CDR3 is 17 amino acids. The V and J ends lost 5 bases and 0 bases respectively, with 14 bases between them. CDR1 and CDR2 (germline): SGHVS, FQNEAQ. About this clonotype itself: Antigen unknown.

Cultured CD4+ T-cell DNA underwent Oncomine TCR Beta short-read sequencing. Via MiXCR, TCRdb re-called the PCR reads, giving one row per CDR3 protein. Among more than 15,000 distinct CDR3 sequences listed, 23% were seen once. The clonotype comes from a human donor with COVID-19. Sequencing input: cultured CD4+ T cells from blood. The V and J genes are TRBV7-8 and TRBJ2-6, with a weak D call TRBD2 (5 bases). The CDR3 here is CASSPRTGSSGANVLTF. DNA of the CDR3: TGTGCCAGCAGCCCTCGGACTGGATCCTCTGGGGCCAACGTCCTGACTTTC. Variable domain in full (rest from reference TRBV7-8 and TRBJ2-6): GAGVSQSPRYKVAKRGQDVALRCDPISGHVSLFWYQQALGQGPEFLTYFQNEAQLDKSGLPSDRFFAERPEGSVSTLKIQRTQQEDSAVYLCASSPRTGSSGANVLTFGAGSRLTVL.